The rows below give T cell receptor beta chains drawn from one sample of a study of graft-versus-host responses after intestinal transplantation. Sequenced by immunoSEQ multiplex PCR; TCRdb stores in-frame clones only, minus some. The repertoire holds about 39,000 clones, with 93% as singletons. Their antigens remain unidentified. This material consisted of unstimulated CD8+ T cells sorted from spleen or lymph node cells, taken before transplant. The receptors shown here come from a human donor who was the organ donor for an intestinal transplant. The CDR3 runs from the conserved cysteine through the conserved F or W. Fields, in order: J gene, V gene, CDR3 protein.

J gene: TRBJ2-7
V gene: TRBV11-2
CDR3 protein: CASSYLAGGPSYEQYF

J gene: TRBJ2-1
V gene: TRBV5-5
CDR3 protein: CASSLNWGLAGGTHNEQFF

J gene: TRBJ2-7
V gene: TRBV15
CDR3 protein: CATSPFTRNPYEQYF

J gene: TRBJ2-5
V gene: TRBV7-3
CDR3 protein: CASSLGQGAGETQYF

J gene: TRBJ2-3
V gene: TRBV15
CDR3 protein: CATSREATEALVDTQYF

J gene: TRBJ2-5
V gene: TRBV28
CDR3 protein: CASSLGIWETQYF

J gene: TRBJ1-5
V gene: TRBV5-6
CDR3 protein: CASSYWDRDNQPQHF

J gene: TRBJ1-2
V gene: TRBV4-1
CDR3 protein: CASSQGRSYGYTF

J gene: TRBJ2-3
V gene: TRBV29-1
CDR3 protein: CSVEGQGYTDTQYF

J gene: TRBJ1-1
V gene: TRBV4-2
CDR3 protein: CASSLMNTEAFF

J gene: TRBJ2-2
V gene: TRBV7-3
CDR3 protein: CASSHPGLAGSTGELFF

J gene: TRBJ2-7
V gene: TRBV27
CDR3 protein: CASSPTGGEQYF

J gene: TRBJ1-1
V gene: TRBV5-1
CDR3 protein: CASSLGVETEAFF

J gene: TRBJ2-7
V gene: TRBV27
CDR3 protein: CASSILPGQGYYEQYF

J gene: TRBJ1-1
V gene: TRBV28
CDR3 protein: CASSLYNLANTEAFF

J gene: TRBJ2-7
V gene: TRBV5-4
CDR3 protein: CASSLGVAAYEQYF

J gene: TRBJ2-6
V gene: TRBV19
CDR3 protein: CASTLGPAGANVLTF

J gene: TRBJ1-5
V gene: TRBV19
CDR3 protein: CASSMIPVNQPQHF

J gene: TRBJ1-5
V gene: TRBV7-2
CDR3 protein: CASSLWSRAQPQHF

J gene: TRBJ2-1
V gene: TRBV7-8
CDR3 protein: CASSLLAVGYTYNEQFF

J gene: TRBJ2-7
V gene: TRBV6-5
CDR3 protein: CASSYSGKMGEQYF

J gene: TRBJ2-7
V gene: TRBV7-7
CDR3 protein: CASSPLTGDEQYF

J gene: TRBJ1-2
V gene: TRBV6-5
CDR3 protein: CASSYSRQGSPYGYTF

J gene: TRBJ2-1
V gene: TRBV5-1
CDR3 protein: CASSLDPYNEQFF

J gene: TRBJ2-3
V gene: TRBV9
CDR3 protein: CASSVRGDRADTQYF

J gene: TRBJ2-1
V gene: TRBV19
CDR3 protein: CASSIEGNEQFF

J gene: TRBJ2-1
V gene: TRBV4-2
CDR3 protein: CASSQDGREGPEKPSYNEQFF

J gene: TRBJ2-3
V gene: TRBV9
CDR3 protein: CASSVGGTDTQYF